The 30 T cell receptor beta chains reported below all come from one sample, sequenced in a study of blood T cell repertoires in COVID-19. The method was immunoSEQ multiplex PCR; TCRdb's version includes in-frame clones alone and lacks a portion of them. This table holds roughly 40,000 clones, roughly 79% found once. Sequenced material: peripheral blood. The receptor source for this set is a woman over 75 with acute or convalescent COVID-19.

The rearrangement joins TRBV3-1 (or the pseudogene TRBV3-2) to TRBJ1-5, with a weak D call TRBD1 (6 bases). Germline V gives CDR1 LGHDT, CDR2 YNNKEL (reference sequence). V dropped 4 bases and J dropped 4 bases, with 14 bases sitting between them. The CDR3 has 15 residues. CDR3 DNA: TGTGCCAGCAGCCTCAGGGGTTACCCTAATCAGCCCCAGCATTTT. As protein: CASSLRGYPNQPQHF.

The CDR3: CASSPREGWGTEAFF. The CDR3, as DNA: TGTGCCAGCAGCCCTCGAGAGGGATGGGGCACTGAAGCTTTCTTT. The gene calls are TRBV9 and TRBJ1-1; D is uncertain. Between the trimmed V and J ends, which lost 4 bases and 4 bases, there was a span of 17 bases. Germline CDR1 is SGDLS and CDR2 is YYNGEE. This CDR3 spans 15 amino acids.

The rearrangement links TRBV3-1 (or the pseudogene TRBV3-2) to TRBJ2-7; TRBD2 agrees at 7 bases. Germline lookup yields CDR1 LGHDT and CDR2 YNNKEL (reference sequence). The CDR3 is 15 residues long. After removal of 1 base from V and 7 bases from J, the junction contained 10 bases not matched to a gene. CDR3 amino acids: CASSQVGRARWEQYF. CDR3 nucleotides: TGTGCCAGCAGCCAAGTTGGGAGGGCCCGATGGGAGCAGTACTTC.

The chain carries TRBV11-2 and TRBJ2-1, with 10 bases aligning to TRBD2. Germline V gene lookup returns CDR1 SGHAT and CDR2 FQNNGV. The CDR3 runs to 17 residues. V lost 4 bases and J lost 9; bases outside the gene matches: 15. This chain's CDR3 is CASSSPLLGTSVTEQFF. CDR3 coding DNA: TGTGCCAGCAGCTCCCCACTTCTCGGGACTAGCGTAACTGAGCAGTTCTTC.

The chain uses TRBV2 and TRBJ2-7, with D possibly being TRBD2 (6 bases). Looked up from germline, CDR1 is SNHLY and CDR2 is FYNNEI. The CDR3 runs 16 residues. Deletions cut 2 bases from V and 0 bases from J, with 14 bases between. CDR3 region: CASSEQVAGYSYEQYF. Here the CDR3 DNA reads TGTGCCAGCAGTGAACAGGTGGCGGGGTACTCCTACGAGCAGTACTTC.

The chain links TRBV6-1 to TRBJ1-4; D perhaps matches TRBD1 (6 bases). The CDR3 contains 17 residues. Trimming removed 1 base from V and 3 bases from J, with 15 bases in between. Germline V lookup: CDR1 MNHNS, CDR2 SASEGT. The CDR3 coding sequence is TGTGCCAGCAGTGAAGGGGGGGGCGTGAGGGCTAATGAAAAACTGTTTTTT. It translates to CASSEGGGVRANEKLFF.

This clone has only one observation. This chain links TRBV5-4 with TRBJ1-2; a weak D match, TRBD1 (6 bases). The CDR3 totals 17 residues. The V and J ends lost 0 bases and 0 bases respectively, with 15 bases between them. CDR1 and CDR2 from the germline V gene are SGHNT and YYREEE (reference sequence). The CDR3 region has the DNA TGTGCCAGCAGCTTGGGAGGCGGGGGCAGAGCTAACTATGGCTACACCTTC. Protein: CASSLGGGGRANYGYTF. Filled out from reference TRBV5-4 and TRBJ1-2, the complete variable domain reads ETGVTQSPTHLIKTRGQQVTLRCSSQSGHNTVSWYQQALGQGPQFIFQYYREEENGRGNFPPRFSGLQFPNYSSELNVNALELDDSALYLCASSLGGGGRANYGYTFGSGTRLTVV.

This chain joins TRBV5-5 and TRBJ1-5; TRBD1 is a possible D gene (5 bases). The CDR3 has 14 residues. Trimming took off 0 bases at V and 3 bases at J, with 7 bases between the two ends. The germline V gene has CDR1 SGHKS and CDR2 YYEKEE (reference sequence). The chain's CDR3 is CASSLGGLNQPQHF. Here the CDR3 DNA reads TGTGCCAGCAGCTTGGGGGGCCTCAATCAGCCCCAGCATTTT.

For the CDR3, the DNA is TGCGCCAGCAGCTTCGGACAGCTAACGAACACCGGGGAGCTGTTTTTT. Translation gives CASSFGQLTNTGELFF. This rearrangement joins TRBV5-1 to TRBJ2-2, with D possibly TRBD1 on 6 matching bases. The V gene lost 2 bases and the J gene lost 0 bases, with 11 bases spanning the gap. The germline V gene encodes CDR1 SGHRS and CDR2 YFSETQ. The CDR3 is made up of 16 amino acids.

This chain uses TRBV13 with TRBJ1-1; 8 positions agree with TRBD1. CDR1 and CDR2 (germline): PRHDT, FYEKMQ (reference sequence). Trimming at V came to 5 bases and at J to 9 bases, leaving 8 bases not matched to a gene. CDR3 length equals 13 residues. The CDR3 DNA reads as TGTGCCAGCAGCCCGGACAGGGAGAAAAAAGCTTTCTTT. Amino acids: CASSPDREKKAFF.

The sample holds a few counts of this clone. The genes are TRBV7-9 and TRBJ1-2, with D possibly TRBD1 on 6 matching bases. Trimming shortened V by 5 bases and J by 4 bases, and 11 bases separated the two germline ends. This CDR3 spans 13 amino acids. CDR1 is SEHNR and CDR2 is FQNEAQ in the germline V gene (reference sequence). This chain's CDR3 is CASSPGQLYGYTF. For the CDR3, the DNA is TGTGCCAGCAGCCCCGGACAGCTCTATGGCTACACCTTC.

This chain connects TRBV5-1 to TRBJ2-7; D is undetermined. The CDR3 contains 15 residues. V was pared by 2 bases and J by 0 bases, with 12 bases between. Germline V gives CDR1 SGHRS, CDR2 YFSETQ. As DNA, the CDR3 is TGCGCCAGCAGCTTCCAAGCTGATAGCTCCTACGAGCAGTACTTC. Residues: CASSFQADSSYEQYF.

The chain joins TRBV19 to TRBJ2-1; D possibly corresponds to TRBD2 (6 bases). This CDR3 has 14 residues. Germline assignment: CDR1 LNHDA and CDR2 SQIVND (reference sequence). The ends were cut back, 7 bases at V and 6 bases at J, with 16 bases in the middle. Here the CDR3 DNA reads TGTGCCAGTACCCCTAGGCGGGGAACCAATGAGCAGTTCTTC. Translating it yields CASTPRRGTNEQFF.

The rearrangement joins TRBV4-1 to TRBJ1-2, with 12 bases identical to TRBD1. CDR1 MGHRA and CDR2 YSYEKL come from the germline V gene. The CDR3 covers 16 residues. With V trimmed by 4 bases and J by 8 bases, 11 bases remained unmatched. CDR3 DNA: TGCGCCAGCAGCCGTCACTTGGGACAGGGGGCGGGCGGCTACACCTTC. Its translation: CASSRHLGQGAGGYTF.

The sample holds one count of this clone. The chain uses TRBV27 and TRBJ2-2, with 7 bases aligning to TRBD2. From germline, CDR1 is MNHEY and CDR2 SMNVEV (reference sequence). CDR3 size: 16 residues. J gave up 5 bases and V 2 bases, and 8 bases lay outside the gene matches. The CDR3 sequence: CASSLLPGGGTGELFF. CDR3 in DNA: TGTGCCAGCAGTTTACTCCCCGGCGGGGGAACCGGGGAGCTGTTTTTT.

The gene calls are TRBV27 and TRBJ1-5; D not certain. Germline CDR1 and CDR2: MNHEY and SMNVEV (reference sequence). The V end lost 1 base, the J end lost 2 bases, and 15 bases lay between the germline ends. This CDR3 is built from 17 residues. CDR3 coding DNA: TGTGCCAGCAGTTTATACCCCCGGGGAGCGGGCAATCAGCCCCAGCATTTT. The encoded protein is CASSLYPRGAGNQPQHF.

The chain links TRBV10-3 to TRBJ2-7, with 13 bases aligning to TRBD2. Germline CDR1 ENHRY, CDR2 SYGVKD. The CDR3 length is 14 residues. J lost 4 bases, V lost 6 bases, and 3 bases had no gene match. CDR3 protein: CAIRETSGRYEQYF. For the CDR3, the DNA is TGTGCCATCAGGGAGACTAGCGGGAGGTACGAGCAGTACTTC.

V is TRBV7-2 and J is TRBJ1-2, with D uncertain. CDR3 length: 15 residues. The V end was cut by 5 bases, the J end by 6 bases, with 19 bases between. Germline CDR1 SGHTA, CDR2 FQGNSA. The CDR3 loop reads CASSLSGIPSDGYTF. The CDR3 nucleotides read TGTGCCAGCAGCCTGTCCGGGATCCCATCCGATGGCTACACCTTC. Supplemented by reference TRBV7-2 and TRBJ1-2, the full variable domain reads GAGVSQSPSNKVTEKGKDVELRCDPISGHTALYWYRQSLGQGLEFLIYFQGNSAPDKSGLPSDRFSAERTGGSVSTLTIQRTQQEDSAVYLCASSLSGIPSDGYTFGSGTRLTVV.

The chain couples TRBV5-6 to TRBJ2-5; D is perhaps TRBD2 (7 bases). The germline V gene encodes CDR1 SGHDT and CDR2 YYEEEE. Between the trimmed V and J ends, which lost 0 bases and 4 bases, there was a span of 10 bases. There are 14 residues in the CDR3. CDR3 sequence reads: CASSLGGGGETQYF. As DNA, the CDR3 is TGTGCCAGCAGCTTGGGGGGGGGCGGAGAGACCCAGTACTTC.

The chain joins TRBV6-2 or TRBV6-3 to TRBJ2-1; TRBD2 might be the D (6 bases). The CDR3 has 16 amino acids. With 4 bases removed from V and 4 bases from J, the gap between germline ends came to 17 bases. The germline CDR1 and CDR2 sequences are MNHEY and SVGEGT. CDR3 DNA sequence: TGTGCCAGCAGTTCACAGGCGGGATCCACTTACAATGAGCAGTTCTTC. Encoded protein: CASSSQAGSTYNEQFF.

The V gene is TRBV3-1 (or the pseudogene TRBV3-2), the J gene TRBJ2-2; 10 bases align to TRBD1. Germline lookup yields CDR1 LGHDT and CDR2 YNNKEL (reference sequence). The trim removed 4 bases at V and 7 bases at J, leaving 6 bases unmatched. The CDR3 contains 15 residues. CDR3 nucleotides: TGTGCCAGCAGCCCCCGACAGGGGGCCGGCGGGGAGCTGTTTTTT. Encoded protein: CASSPRQGAGGELFF.

The sample holds a few counts of this clone. At one boundary the junction diverges from the germline segment, which might be a read error. The chain couples TRBV5-1 to TRBJ1-2, with a weak D call TRBD1 (6 bases). CDR1 and CDR2 from the germline V gene are SGHRS and YFSETQ. This CDR3 region has 13 residues. Here the CDR3 reads CASSLERGHYIHF. CDR3 in DNA: TGCGCCAGCAGCTTGGAGAGGGGACACTATATCCACTTC.

The rearrangement links TRBV19 to TRBJ1-2; no reliable D call. Germline values: CDR1 LNHDA, CDR2 SQIVND (reference sequence). The CDR3 covers 13 residues. Trimming cost V 4 bases and J 5 bases, with 11 bases left between them. The CDR3 DNA follows: TGTGCCAGTAGTAACCCCTCCAGATATGGCTACACCTTC. This sequence encodes CASSNPSRYGYTF.

This clone has only a few counts. The chain carries TRBV7-9 and TRBJ1-2, with D maybe TRBD1 (5 bases). The ends were cut back, 4 bases at V and 3 bases at J, with 24 bases in the middle. The CDR3 contains 18 residues. Per germline, CDR1 SEHNR and CDR2 FQNEAQ (reference sequence). CDR3 coding DNA: TGTGCCAGCAGCTCATTTTTGATTGGGTCGGGAGGGGACTATGGCTACACCTTC. Translated: CASSSFLIGSGGDYGYTF.

The genes are TRBV19 and TRBJ2-5; TRBD2 agrees at 8 bases. The CDR3 runs 14 residues. The junction had 7 bases not matched to a gene; V was cut back by 6 bases and J by 4 bases. Germline CDR1 LNHDA, CDR2 SQIVND (reference sequence). The CDR3: CASRGAGVRETQYF. The CDR3 bases are TGTGCCAGTAGGGGAGCGGGAGTCAGAGAGACCCAGTACTTC. Full variable domain (outside the CDR3, taken from reference TRBV19 and TRBJ2-5): DGGITQSPKYLFRKEGQNVTLSCEQNLNHDAMYWYRQDPGQGLRLIYYSQIVNDFQKGDIAEGYSVSREKKESFPLTVTSAQKNPTAFYLCASRGAGVRETQYFGPGTRLLVL.

CDR3 sequence: CASSSGTSHQDTQYF. CDR3 nucleotides: TGTGCCAGCAGCTCCGGGACTAGTCATCAAGATACGCAGTATTTT. This sequence joins TRBV5-4 and TRBJ2-3; 8 bases are shared with TRBD2. V trimming: 3 bases; J trimming: 5 bases; junction bases outside the gene matches: 8. Germline-derived CDR1 and CDR2 are SGHNT and YYREEE (reference sequence). The CDR3 loop spans 15 amino acids.

V and J are TRBV21-1 and TRBJ2-7; the D call of TRBD2 is as the table states it, not checked on the DNA. TRBV21-1 is labeled a pseudogene. There are 16 residues in the CDR3. In DNA form, the CDR3 reads TGTGCCAGCAGCCGCGGACTAGGGATGAGCTCCTACGAGCAGTACTTC. It yields the protein CASSRGLGMSSYEQYF.

The J gene is TRBJ2-7, the V gene TRBV30; D may be TRBD2 (6 bases). CDR1 is GTSNPN, CDR2 SVGIG, per germline (reference sequence). The CDR3 covers 15 residues. The V end was cut by 3 bases, the J end by 1 base, with 16 bases between. The CDR3 DNA reads TGTGCCTGGAGCGGGGGACGAGCCTCATCCTACGAGCAGTACTTC. Translating it yields CAWSGGRASSYEQYF.

The chain employs TRBV29-1 and TRBJ2-1; 11 nucleotides line up with TRBD2. The germline V gene has CDR1 SQVTM and CDR2 ANQGSEA. V lost 8 bases and J lost 5; bases outside the gene matches: 8. This CDR3 spans 14 amino acids. The CDR3 loop is CSTPGLAVNNEQFF. DNA for the CDR3: TGCAGCACCCCGGGACTAGCGGTGAACAATGAGCAGTTCTTC.

This chain connects TRBV12-5 to TRBJ1-5; D is perhaps TRBD1 (6 bases). Between the trimmed V and J ends, which lost 6 bases and 4 bases, there was a span of 16 bases. This CDR3 region has 15 residues. Germline V gene lookup returns CDR1 LGHNT and CDR2 FRNRAP. CDR3 bases: TGTGCTAGTGGCGTAGCAGGGGCTCGGAATCAGCCCCAGCATTTT. It encodes CASGVAGARNQPQHF.